The 16 T cell receptor beta chains below all came from one sample that was sequenced in a study of shared clonotypes between healthy human individuals. The protocol was immunoSEQ multiplex PCR, while the TCRdb copy is restricted to in-frame clones and leaves out a portion. Of 2,500,000 or so clones in the sample, 80% to 95% were seen once. The specimen was naive CD4+ T cells from PBMCs. Subset reported: CD45RA+ positively selected. These receptors all stem from a man aged 18 to 30 in good health. Some clones in this sample may be carry-over from other donors' samples.

The CDR3 region has the DNA TGTGCCAGCAGCTCTAGCGGGAGAAGCTCCTACGAGCAGTACTTC. It encodes CASSSSGRSSYEQYF. The chain couples TRBV13 to TRBJ2-7; 10 positions match TRBD2. The V gene end was trimmed by 4 bases and the J gene end by 0 bases; junction bases not matched to a gene: 3. Germline-derived CDR1 and CDR2 are PRHDT and FYEKMQ (reference sequence). The CDR3 is 15 amino acids.

The rearrangement uses TRBV5-1 and TRBJ2-2; D remains unclear. This CDR3 has 15 residues. Per the germline V gene, CDR1 is SGHRS and CDR2 is YFSETQ. V was shortened by 4 bases and J by 1 base, with 11 bases between the two germline ends. The CDR3 sequence: CASSLAVRNTGELFF. The CDR3 DNA follows: TGCGCCAGCAGCCTGGCGGTACGGAACACCGGGGAGCTGTTTTTT.

This clone was counted once. The chain uses TRBV25-1 and TRBJ2-1; the D gene is possibly TRBD1 (6 bases). Trimming left V 6 bases short and J 5 bases short, with 11 bases between. Germline CDR1 MGHDK, CDR2 SYGVNS. CDR3 length: 13 amino acids. CDR3 residues: CASSNRVDNEQFF. The CDR3, as DNA: TGTGCCAGCAGCAACAGGGTCGACAATGAGCAGTTCTTC.

Points on this clone: The sample contains more than one DNA sequence encoding this CDR3. CDR3 residues: CASSPDRGADTQYF. The DNA of the CDR3 is TGTGCCAGCAGCCCGGACAGGGGTGCAGATACGCAGTATTTT. The J gene is TRBJ2-3, the V gene TRBV7-3; TRBD1 matches at 9 bases. Germline V gene lookup returns CDR1 SGHTA and CDR2 FQGTGA. The CDR3 extends over 14 amino acids. The junction had 4 bases not matched to a gene; V was cut back by 5 bases and J by 4 bases.

V is TRBV10-2 and J is TRBJ1-1, with unresolved D. The germline CDR1 and CDR2 sequences are WSHSY and SAAADI. Trimming took off 3 bases at V and 0 bases at J, with 11 bases between the two ends. This CDR3 contains 15 residues. This CDR3 is CASSDYYRMNTEAFF. The CDR3 nucleotides read TGCGCCAGCAGTGACTACTATAGGATGAACACTGAAGCTTTCTTT.

The genes are TRBV5-1 and TRBJ2-7, with 7 bases matching TRBD2. The germline V gene encodes CDR1 SGHRS and CDR2 YFSETQ. This CDR3 spans 14 amino acids. The trim removed 5 bases at V and 1 base at J, leaving 6 bases unmatched. The CDR3 sequence: CASRPRGSSYEQYF. The CDR3 coding sequence is TGCGCCAGCAGGCCGCGGGGGTCTTCCTACGAGCAGTACTTC.

The CDR3 spells CASSLLGLAGDDEQYF. The CDR3 coding sequence is TGTGCCAGCTCACTATTGGGACTAGCGGGAGATGACGAGCAGTACTTC. The gene calls are TRBV18 and TRBJ2-7, with TRBD2 matching 14 bases. CDR3 length equals 16 residues. Per the germline V gene, CDR1 is KGHSH and CDR2 is LQKENI. V lost 4 bases to trimming and J lost 5 bases; unmatched junction nucleotides: 7.

This chain uses TRBV5-1 with TRBJ2-3; 12 nucleotides match TRBD2. Looked up from germline, CDR1 is SGHRS and CDR2 is YFSETQ. The CDR3 runs to 14 residues. The trim removed 4 bases at V and 5 bases at J, leaving 2 bases unmatched. This chain's CDR3 is CASSGGLAGDTQYF. CDR3 coding DNA: TGCGCCAGCAGCGGGGGACTAGCGGGAGATACGCAGTATTTT. Full variable domain (missing parts from reference TRBV5-1 and TRBJ2-3): KAGVTQTPRYLIKTRGQQVTLSCSPISGHRSVSWYQQTPGQGLQFLFEYFSETQRNKGNFPGRFSGRQFSNSRSEMNVSTLELGDSALYLCASSGGLAGDTQYFGPGTRLTVL.

This chain connects TRBV2 to TRBJ2-7, with 9 positions matching TRBD1. After removal of 6 bases from V and 9 bases from J, the junction contained 12 bases not matched to a gene. This CDR3 contains 14 residues. The V gene's germline CDR1 is SNHLY and CDR2 FYNNEI. The CDR3 reads CASSPEGQGIGQYF. The CDR3 bases are TGTGCCAGCAGCCCCGAGGGACAGGGAATTGGGCAGTACTTC.

The rearrangement links TRBV2 to TRBJ2-5; TRBD1 matches at 9 bases. The V and J ends lost 8 bases and 5 bases, in that order; junction bases with no gene match: 9. The V gene's germline CDR1 is SNHLY and CDR2 FYNNEI. CDR3 length equals 14 residues. CDR3 protein: CASSRDRERETQYF. In DNA form, the CDR3 reads TGTGCCAGCTCTCGGGACAGGGAAAGGGAGACCCAGTACTTC.

The chain links TRBV5-1 to TRBJ2-7; 9 positions match TRBD1. The germline V gene has CDR1 SGHRS and CDR2 YFSETQ. The CDR3 has 18 residues. Trimming took 3 bases from V and 3 from J; bases not matched to a gene: 16. The CDR3 protein is CASSSGQGRVLRFYEQYF. The DNA of the CDR3 is TGCGCCAGCAGCTCGGGACAGGGTCGGGTGTTAAGGTTCTACGAGCAGTACTTC.

This clone was detected once. The J gene is TRBJ2-5, the V gene TRBV11-2; the D gene is possibly TRBD2 (7 bases). Trimming removed 8 bases from V and 9 bases from J, with 19 bases in between. CDR3 length: 13 residues. The germline CDR1 and CDR2 sequences are SGHAT and FQNNGV. CDR3 protein: CASAPGLGGAQYF. CDR3 in DNA: TGTGCCAGCGCTCCCGGACTAGGGGGGGCCCAGTACTTC. Using reference TRBV11-2 and TRBJ2-5 for the parts outside the CDR3, the full variable domain is EAGVAQSPRYKIIEKRQSVAFWCNPISGHATLYWYQQILGQGPKLLIQFQNNGVVDDSQLPKDRFSAERLKGVDSTLKIQPAKLEDSAVYLCASAPGLGGAQYFGPGTRLLVL.

This clone was detected once. The rearrangement uses TRBV28 and TRBJ1-2, with D possibly TRBD1 on 6 matching bases. The CDR3 has 14 residues. Per germline, CDR1 MDHEN and CDR2 SYDVKM. V shed 7 bases and J shed 2 bases, with 14 bases lying between them. CDR3 protein: CASTIPGQNYGYTF. CDR3 bases: TGTGCCAGCACCATCCCCGGACAGAACTATGGCTACACCTTC.

J is TRBJ1-2 and V is TRBV4-2; 9 bases are shared with TRBD1. Germline V lookup: CDR1 LGHNA, CDR2 YNFKEQ. With V trimmed by 1 base and J by 0 bases, 0 bases remained unmatched. This CDR3 is built from 15 residues. The CDR3 spells CASSQGQGANYGYTF. CDR3 DNA: TGTGCCAGCAGCCAAGGACAGGGGGCTAACTATGGCTACACCTTC.

As to this clone: Other nucleotide sequences in the sample specify the same CDR3. The chain employs TRBV18 and TRBJ2-5; D is ambiguous. The CDR3 runs to 13 residues. Germline V lookup: CDR1 KGHSH, CDR2 LQKENI. V was shortened by 5 bases and J by 2 bases, with 9 bases between the two germline ends. Written as DNA, the CDR3 is TGTGCCAGCTCAGCCGGCCAGCAAGAGACCCAGTACTTC. Residues: CASSAGQQETQYF.

This rearrangement joins TRBV7-6 to TRBJ1-3; possibly TRBD1 for D (5 bases). The CDR3 spans 14 residues. V was cut by 4 bases and J by 3 bases, with 10 bases left in between. CDR1 is SGHVS, CDR2 FNYEAQ, per germline. Here the CDR3 DNA reads TGTGCCAGCAGCTCGGGCGGGGGTGGAAACACCATATATTTT. Translating it yields CASSSGGGGNTIYF.